The next 5 T cell receptor beta chains were all read from a single sample in a study. MiXCR, run by TCRdb on the RT-PCR reads, gives a single entry per CDR3 protein. The sample contains about 680,000 distinct CDR3 sequences, more than 13% of which appear only once. Input material: memory CD4+ T cells from blood. Every receptor here comes from a female donor in good health, serving as a healthy control.

Many counts were recorded for this clonotype. The gene calls are TRBV27 and TRBJ1-3; 10 positions match TRBD1. J lost 7 bases, V lost 5 bases, and 2 bases had no gene match. The germline CDR1 and CDR2 sequences are MNHEY and SMNVEV (reference sequence). This CDR3 has 13 amino acids. DNA of the CDR3: TGTGCCAGCAGTCAGACAGGGGGCAACACCATATATTTT. Protein sequence: CASSQTGGNTIYF.

This clonotype was detected a few times. This chain links TRBV7-9 with TRBJ1-6; D is unresolved. V was shortened by 2 bases and J by 6 bases, with 8 bases between the two germline ends. Germline-derived CDR1 and CDR2 are SEHNR and FQNEAQ (reference sequence). CDR3 size: 14 residues. CDR3 residues: CASSLWLTNSPLHF. CDR3 sequence (DNA): TGTGCCAGCAGCTTATGGCTCACTAATTCACCCCTCCACTTT.

This clonotype was observed a few times. V usage is TRBV27 and J usage is TRBJ1-1; D call uncertain. The CDR3 is 13 residues long. Per germline, CDR1 MNHEY and CDR2 SMNVEV (reference sequence). V was pared by 8 bases and J by 0 bases, with 10 bases between. The DNA for the CDR3 is TGTGCCAGCGGATACCGACTGAACACTGAAGCTTTCTTT. Translating gives CASGYRLNTEAFF.

The chain combines TRBV15 with TRBJ1-4, with TRBD1 identical over 9 bases. CDR1 is LNHNV, CDR2 YYDKDF, per germline (reference sequence). CDR3 size: 16 residues. With 0 bases clipped from V and 5 bases from J, the junction kept 4 bases outside the gene matches. CDR3 loop: CATSRDPGQGNEKLFF. In DNA form, the CDR3 reads TGTGCCACCAGCAGAGACCCCGGACAGGGGAATGAAAAACTGTTTTTT.

The V call is TRBV6-1, the J call TRBJ2-4; D is unresolved. V lost 10 bases, J lost 4 bases, and 11 bases lay in between. From germline, CDR1 is MNHNS and CDR2 SASEGT. This CDR3 comprises 12 residues. CDR3 sequence reads: CAIGPEKNIQYF. In nucleotides, the CDR3 is TGTGCCATAGGCCCGGAGAAAAACATTCAGTACTTC.